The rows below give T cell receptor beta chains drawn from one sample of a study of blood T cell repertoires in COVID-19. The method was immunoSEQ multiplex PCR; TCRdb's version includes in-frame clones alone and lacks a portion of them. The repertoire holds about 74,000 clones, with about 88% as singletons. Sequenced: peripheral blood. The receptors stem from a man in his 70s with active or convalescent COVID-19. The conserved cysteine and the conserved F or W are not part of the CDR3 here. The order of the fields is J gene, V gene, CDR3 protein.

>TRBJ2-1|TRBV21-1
ASSDLAGVVYNEQF
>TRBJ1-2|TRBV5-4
ASLKYENANYGYT
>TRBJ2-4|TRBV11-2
ASSLSIAKNIQY
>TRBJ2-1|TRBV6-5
ASSPRGGVGNEQF
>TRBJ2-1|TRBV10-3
AISTLQGGGNEQF
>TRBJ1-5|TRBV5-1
ASSLTGNSNQPQH
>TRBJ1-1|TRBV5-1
ASSPQGLNTEAF
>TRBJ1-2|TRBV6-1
ASSEKQGGSHT
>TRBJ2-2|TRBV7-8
ASSRLFGGGNTGELF
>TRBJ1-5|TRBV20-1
SASAGEPQH
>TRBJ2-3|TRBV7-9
ASSLDGGGRVDTQY
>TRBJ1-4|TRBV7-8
ASSSHGTGNEKLF
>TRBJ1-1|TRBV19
ASSKGQVLNTEAF